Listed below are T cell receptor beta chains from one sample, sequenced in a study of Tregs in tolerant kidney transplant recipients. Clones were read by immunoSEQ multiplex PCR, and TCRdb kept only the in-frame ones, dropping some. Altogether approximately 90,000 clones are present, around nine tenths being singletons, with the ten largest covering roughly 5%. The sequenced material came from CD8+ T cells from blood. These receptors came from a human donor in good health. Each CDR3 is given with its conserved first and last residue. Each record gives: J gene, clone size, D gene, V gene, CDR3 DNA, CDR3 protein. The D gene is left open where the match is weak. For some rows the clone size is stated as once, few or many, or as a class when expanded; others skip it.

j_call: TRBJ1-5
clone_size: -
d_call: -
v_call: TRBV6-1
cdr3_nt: TGTGCCAGCAGTGAACTAGAGAATCAGCCCCAGCATTTT
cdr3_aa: CASSELENQPQHF

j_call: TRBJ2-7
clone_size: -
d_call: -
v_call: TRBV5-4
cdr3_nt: TGTGCCAGTCGGCCGTACAGGGCTCACGAGCAGTACTTC
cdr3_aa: CASRPYRAHEQYF

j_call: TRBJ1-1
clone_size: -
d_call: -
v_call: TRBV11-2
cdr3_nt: TGTGCCAGCAGCTTTACGGTTACTGAAGCTTTCTTT
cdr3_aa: CASSFTVTEAFF

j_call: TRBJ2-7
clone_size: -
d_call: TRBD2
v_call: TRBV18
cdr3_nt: TGTGCCAGCTCACCCCGGGAAGCGGGAGCCCACGAGCAGTACTTC
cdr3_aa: CASSPREAGAHEQYF

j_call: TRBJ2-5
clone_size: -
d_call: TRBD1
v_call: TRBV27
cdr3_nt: TGTGCCAGCAGTTTCCTCACTACAGGGGGCCGGTTTGGGGAGACCCAGTACTTC
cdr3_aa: CASSFLTTGGRFGETQYF

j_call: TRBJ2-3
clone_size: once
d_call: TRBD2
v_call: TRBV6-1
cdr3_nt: TGTGCCAGCAGTGAATGGGGGAGGGGAAGCACAGATACGCAGTATTTT
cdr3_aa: CASSEWGRGSTDTQYF

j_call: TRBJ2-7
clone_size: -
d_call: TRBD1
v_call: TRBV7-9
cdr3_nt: TGTGCCAGCAGCCAACCCGGGACAGTTCGCGAGCAGTACTTC
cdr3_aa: CASSQPGTVREQYF

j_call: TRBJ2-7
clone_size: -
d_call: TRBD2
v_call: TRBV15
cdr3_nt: TGTGCCACCAGCAGAGATAGGGTTCTAGCGGGAGGTGGGTACGAGCAGTACTTC
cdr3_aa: CATSRDRVLAGGGYEQYF

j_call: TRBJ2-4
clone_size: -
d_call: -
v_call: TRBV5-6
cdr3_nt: TGTGCCAGCAGCTTGGGTTGGGCGAGTTGGGCCAAAAACATTCAGTACTTC
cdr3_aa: CASSLGWASWAKNIQYF

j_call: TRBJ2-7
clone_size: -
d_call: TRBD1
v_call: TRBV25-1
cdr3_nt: TGTGCCAGCAGTGCGTCCGGGACAGAGGCCTACGAGCAGTACTTC
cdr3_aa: CASSASGTEAYEQYF

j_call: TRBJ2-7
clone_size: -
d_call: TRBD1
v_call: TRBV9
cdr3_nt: TGTGCCAGCAGCGTAGAGGGACAGGGGTACGAGCAGTACTTC
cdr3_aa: CASSVEGQGYEQYF

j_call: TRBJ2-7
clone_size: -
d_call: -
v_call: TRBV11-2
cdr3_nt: TGTGCCAGCGGCAAGCTCCCTCCCCCGGCTAGTTTATACTACGAGCAGTACTTC
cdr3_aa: CASGKLPPPASLYYEQYF

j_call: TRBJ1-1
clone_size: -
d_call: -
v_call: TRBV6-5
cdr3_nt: TGTGCCAGCAGTTACTCGACAGAAGGGTACACTGAAGCTTTCTTT
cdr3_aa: CASSYSTEGYTEAFF

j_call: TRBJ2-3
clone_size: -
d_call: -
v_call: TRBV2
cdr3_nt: TGTGCCAGCAGTGAATTGGAGGCAGATTCAGATACGCAGTATTTT
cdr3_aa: CASSELEADSDTQYF

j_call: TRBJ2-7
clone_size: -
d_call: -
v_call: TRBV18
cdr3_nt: TGTGCCAGCTCACCACTAAGCGGGCCCTCCTACGAGCAGTACTTC
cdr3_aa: CASSPLSGPSYEQYF

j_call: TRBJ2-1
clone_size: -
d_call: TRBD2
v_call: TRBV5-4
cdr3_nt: TGTGCCAGCAGCCCGGGACTAGCGGGGGGCCGGGAGCAGTTCTTC
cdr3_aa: CASSPGLAGGREQFF

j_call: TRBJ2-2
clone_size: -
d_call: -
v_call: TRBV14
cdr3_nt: TGTGCCAGCAGCCCCCACGCCGGGGAGCTGTTTTTT
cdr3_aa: CASSPHAGELFF

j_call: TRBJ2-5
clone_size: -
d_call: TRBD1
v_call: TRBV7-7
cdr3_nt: TGTGCCAGCAGCCCCACCCCGACAGGGTTGGAGACCCAGTACTTC
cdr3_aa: CASSPTPTGLETQYF

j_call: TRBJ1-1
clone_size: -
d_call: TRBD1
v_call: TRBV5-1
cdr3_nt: TGCGCCAGCAGTACCAGAGAGAACTGTTGCAGGCGACAGGGGGAAATGGACACTGAAGCTTTCTTT
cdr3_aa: CASSTRENCCRRQGEMDTEAFF

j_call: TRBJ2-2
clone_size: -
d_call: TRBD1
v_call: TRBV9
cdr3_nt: TGTGCCAGCAAAGAGGAAGACAGGGGGCGCACCGGGGAGCTGTTTTTT
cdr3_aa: CASKEEDRGRTGELFF

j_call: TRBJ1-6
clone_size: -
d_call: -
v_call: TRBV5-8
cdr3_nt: TGTGCCAGCCTAGAGCTATATTCGCCCGTTGGCTCCTATAATTCACCCCTCCACTTT
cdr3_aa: CASLELYSPVGSYNSPLHF

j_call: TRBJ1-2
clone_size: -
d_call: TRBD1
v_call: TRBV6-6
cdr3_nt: TGTGCCAGCAGTTACTCCCGGACAGGCCACTATGGCTACACCTTC
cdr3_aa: CASSYSRTGHYGYTF

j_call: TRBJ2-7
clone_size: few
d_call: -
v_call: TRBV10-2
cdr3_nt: TGCGCCAGCAGTGAGTGGGCCGGGAGCTCCTACGAGCAGTACTTC
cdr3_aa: CASSEWAGSSYEQYF

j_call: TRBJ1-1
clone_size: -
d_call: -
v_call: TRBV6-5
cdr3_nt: TGTGCCAGCAGTTACGGGAGAGGCACTGAAGCTTTCTTT
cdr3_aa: CASSYGRGTEAFF

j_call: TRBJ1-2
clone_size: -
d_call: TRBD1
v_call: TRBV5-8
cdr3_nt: TGTGCCAGCAACCGACCCGGGACAGCTTTCAGAGGCTACACCTTC
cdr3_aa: CASNRPGTAFRGYTF

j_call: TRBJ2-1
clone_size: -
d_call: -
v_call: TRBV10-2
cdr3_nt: TGCGCCAGTCGACTAGACGGGGCTTACAATGAGCAGTTCTTC
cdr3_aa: CASRLDGAYNEQFF

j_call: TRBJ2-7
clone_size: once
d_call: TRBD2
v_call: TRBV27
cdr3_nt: TGTGCCAGCAGTTCCCCCGGGACTAGCGGGAGTGACGAGCAGTACTTC
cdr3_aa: CASSSPGTSGSDEQYF

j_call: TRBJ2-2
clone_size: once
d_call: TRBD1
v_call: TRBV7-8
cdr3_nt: TGTGCCAGCAGCTTCCCACGGGACAGGGCGACCGGGGAGCTGTTTTTT
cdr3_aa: CASSFPRDRATGELFF

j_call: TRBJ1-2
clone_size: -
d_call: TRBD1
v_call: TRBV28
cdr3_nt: TGTGCCAGCAGTCCCCGGGACAGGCGGGCCTATGGCTACACCTTC
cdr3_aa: CASSPRDRRAYGYTF

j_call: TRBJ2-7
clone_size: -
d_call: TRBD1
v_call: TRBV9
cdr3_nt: TGTGCCAGCAGCGCGGACAGGTCCTCCACCGAGCAGTACTTC
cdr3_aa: CASSADRSSTEQYF

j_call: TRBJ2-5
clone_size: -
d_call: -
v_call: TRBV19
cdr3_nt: TGTGCCAGTAGTATCTGGGGGGGCCGAAAAGAGACCCAGTACTTC
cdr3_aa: CASSIWGGRKETQYF

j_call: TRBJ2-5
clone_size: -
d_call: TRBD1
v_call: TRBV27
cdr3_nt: TGTGCCAGCAGACCGACAGGGTCTCAAGAGACCCAGTACTTC
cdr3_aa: CASRPTGSQETQYF

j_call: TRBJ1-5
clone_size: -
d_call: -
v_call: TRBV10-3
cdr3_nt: TGTGCCACCGGACGTCGAATCCGTGGCAATCAGCCCCAGCATTTT
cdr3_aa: CATGRRIRGNQPQHF

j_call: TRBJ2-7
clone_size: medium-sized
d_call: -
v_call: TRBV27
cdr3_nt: TGTGCCAGCAGTTCTTCCTACGAGCAGTACTTC
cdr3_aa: CASSSSYEQYF

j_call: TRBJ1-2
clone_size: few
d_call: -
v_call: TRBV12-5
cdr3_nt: TGTGCTAGTGGTCCCTCACCGGGGGGCAGTTATGGCTACACCTTC
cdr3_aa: CASGPSPGGSYGYTF

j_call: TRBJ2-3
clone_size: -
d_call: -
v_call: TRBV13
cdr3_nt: TGTGCCAGCAGCCTAGCGGGGACAGGGGACACAGATACGCAGTATTTT
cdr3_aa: CASSLAGTGDTDTQYF

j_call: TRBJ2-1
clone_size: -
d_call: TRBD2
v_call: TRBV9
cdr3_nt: TGTGCCAGCAGCGTAGCGGCTAGCGGAAGCTCCTACAATGAGCAGTTCTTC
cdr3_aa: CASSVAASGSSYNEQFF

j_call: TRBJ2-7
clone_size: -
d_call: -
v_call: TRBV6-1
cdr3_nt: TGTGCCAGCAGTGAGGCAGGGTGGAGCTCCTACGAGCAGTACTTC
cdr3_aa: CASSEAGWSSYEQYF

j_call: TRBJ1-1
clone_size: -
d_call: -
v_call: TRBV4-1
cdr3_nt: TGCGCCAGCACCTTGATCCAAGGGAACACTGAAGCTTTCTTT
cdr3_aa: CASTLIQGNTEAFF

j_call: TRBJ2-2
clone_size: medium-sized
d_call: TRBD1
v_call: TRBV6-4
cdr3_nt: TGTGCCAGCAGTGACGGGACAGGGCACACCGGGGAGCTGTTTTTT
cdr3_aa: CASSDGTGHTGELFF

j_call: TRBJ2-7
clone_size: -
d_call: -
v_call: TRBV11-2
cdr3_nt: TGTGCCAGCAGCTTAGTCCAGGGGGGGTCCTACGAGCAGTACTTC
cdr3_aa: CASSLVQGGSYEQYF

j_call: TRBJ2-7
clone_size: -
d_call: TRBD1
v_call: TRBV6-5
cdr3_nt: TGTGCCAGCAGTTCGGGACAGCACTCCTACGAGCAGTACTTC
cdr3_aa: CASSSGQHSYEQYF

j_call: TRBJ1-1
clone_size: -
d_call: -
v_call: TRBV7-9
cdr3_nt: TGTGCCAGCATACGGTCGCAGGGGACTATCACTGAAGCTTTCTTT
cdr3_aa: CASIRSQGTITEAFF

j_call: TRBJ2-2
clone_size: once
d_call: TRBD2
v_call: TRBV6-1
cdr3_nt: TGTGCCAGCAGTGAAGCTAGCGGGAGCACCGGGGAGCTGTTTTTT
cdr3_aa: CASSEASGSTGELFF

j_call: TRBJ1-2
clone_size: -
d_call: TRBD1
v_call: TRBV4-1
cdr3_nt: TGCGCCAGCAGCCAAGCGGGACAGGGTGGGTATGGCTACACCTTC
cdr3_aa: CASSQAGQGGYGYTF

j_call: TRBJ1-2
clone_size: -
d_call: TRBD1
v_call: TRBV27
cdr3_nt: TGTGCCAGCAGCCACAGACAGGGGCTTTTCTATGGCTACACCTTC
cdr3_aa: CASSHRQGLFYGYTF

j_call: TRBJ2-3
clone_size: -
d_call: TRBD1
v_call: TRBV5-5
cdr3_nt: TGTGCCAGCAGCTTGGTTTGGGCTCCTGGGACAGGGCAAGCAGATACGCAGTATTTT
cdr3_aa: CASSLVWAPGTGQADTQYF

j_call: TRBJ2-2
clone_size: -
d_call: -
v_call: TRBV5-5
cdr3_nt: TGTGCCAGCAGCCCGAGGGTTTTAGGGGAGCTGTTTTTT
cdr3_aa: CASSPRVLGELFF